This T cell receptor (beta chain) is drawn from a study of patients and donors after allogeneic stem cell transplantation. MiXCR, run by TCRdb on the RT-PCR reads, gives a single entry per CDR3 protein. The sample holds about 200,000 distinct CDR3 sequences, 38% seen once. Sequenced: blood, either unsorted or a sorted T cell fraction (not recorded which). This clonotype was sampled from a human donor who was either an allogeneic HSCT recipient or a stem cell or donor lymphocyte infusion donor (not recorded which). It is not recorded whose cells these are; they may come from a transplant donor.

CDR3 protein: CATSWRLQETQYF. Here the CDR3 DNA reads TGTGCCACCAGCTGGCGGTTACAAGAGACCCAGTACTTC. The chain is built from TRBV15 and TRBJ2-5, with D unresolved. V lost 5 bases, J lost 2 bases, and 9 bases lay in between. Germline CDR1 is LNHNV and CDR2 is YYDKDF (reference sequence). The CDR3 spans 13 residues.